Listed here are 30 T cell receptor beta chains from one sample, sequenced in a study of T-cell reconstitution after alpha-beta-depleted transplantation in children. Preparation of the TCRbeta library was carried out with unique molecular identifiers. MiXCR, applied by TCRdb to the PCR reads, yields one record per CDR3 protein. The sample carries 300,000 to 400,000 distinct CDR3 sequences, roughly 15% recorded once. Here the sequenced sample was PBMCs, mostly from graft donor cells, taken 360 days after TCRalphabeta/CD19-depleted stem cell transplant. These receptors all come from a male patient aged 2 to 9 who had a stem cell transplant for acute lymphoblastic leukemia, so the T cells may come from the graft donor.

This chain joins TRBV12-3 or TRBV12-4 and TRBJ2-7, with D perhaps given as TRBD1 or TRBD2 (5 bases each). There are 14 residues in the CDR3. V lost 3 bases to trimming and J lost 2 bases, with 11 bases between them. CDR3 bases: TGTGCCAGCAGTTTGGGAGACAGCGCCTACGAGCAGTACTTC. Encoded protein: CASSLGDSAYEQYF.

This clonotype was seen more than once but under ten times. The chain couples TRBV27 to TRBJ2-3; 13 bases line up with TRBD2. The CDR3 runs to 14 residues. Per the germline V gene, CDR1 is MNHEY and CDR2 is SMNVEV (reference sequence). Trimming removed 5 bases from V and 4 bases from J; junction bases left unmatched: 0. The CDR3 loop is CASSGLAGADTQYF. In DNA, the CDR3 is TGTGCCAGCAGTGGACTAGCGGGAGCAGATACGCAGTATTTT.

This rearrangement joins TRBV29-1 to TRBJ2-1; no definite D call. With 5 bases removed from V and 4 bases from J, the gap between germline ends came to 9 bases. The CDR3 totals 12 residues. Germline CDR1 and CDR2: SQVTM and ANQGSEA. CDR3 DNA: TGCAGCGTTTCCCGGAAATACAATGAGCAGTTCTTC. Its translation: CSVSRKYNEQFF.

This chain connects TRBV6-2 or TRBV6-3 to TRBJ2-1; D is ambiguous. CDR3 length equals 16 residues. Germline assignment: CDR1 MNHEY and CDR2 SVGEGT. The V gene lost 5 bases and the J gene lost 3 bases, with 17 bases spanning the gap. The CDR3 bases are TGTGCCAGCAGTGGGTGGGTCTTCATGTACTACAATGAGCAGTTCTTC. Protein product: CASSGWVFMYYNEQFF.

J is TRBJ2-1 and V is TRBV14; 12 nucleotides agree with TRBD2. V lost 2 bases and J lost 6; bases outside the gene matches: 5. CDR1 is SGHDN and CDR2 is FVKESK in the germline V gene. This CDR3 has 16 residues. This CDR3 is CASSQSLLAGGNEQFF. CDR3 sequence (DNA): TGTGCCAGCAGCCAATCTCTACTAGCGGGAGGCAATGAGCAGTTCTTC. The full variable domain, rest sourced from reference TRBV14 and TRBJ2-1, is EAGVTQFPSHSVIEKGQTVTLRCDPISGHDNLYWYRRVMGKEIKFLLHFVKESKQDESGMPNNRFLAERTGGTYSTLKVQPAELEDSGVYFCASSQSLLAGGNEQFFGPGTRLTVL.

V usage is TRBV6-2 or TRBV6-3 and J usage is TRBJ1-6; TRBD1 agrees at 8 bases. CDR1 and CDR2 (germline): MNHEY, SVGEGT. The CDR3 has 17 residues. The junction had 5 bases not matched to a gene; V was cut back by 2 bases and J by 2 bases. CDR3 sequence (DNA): TGTGCCAGCAGTTACCGGACAGGGAGGACCTATAATTCACCCCTCCACTTT. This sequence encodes CASSYRTGRTYNSPLHF.

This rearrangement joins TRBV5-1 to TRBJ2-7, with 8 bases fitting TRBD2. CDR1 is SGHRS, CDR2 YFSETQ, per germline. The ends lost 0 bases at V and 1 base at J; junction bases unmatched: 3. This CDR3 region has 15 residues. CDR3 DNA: TGCGCCAGCAGCTTGGGGACTAGCAGTTCCTACGAGCAGTACTTC. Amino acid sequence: CASSLGTSSSYEQYF. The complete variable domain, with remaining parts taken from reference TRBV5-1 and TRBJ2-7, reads KAGVTQTPRYLIKTRGQQVTLSCSPISGHRSVSWYQQTPGQGLQFLFEYFSETQRNKGNFPGRFSGRQFSNSRSEMNVSTLELGDSALYLCASSLGTSSSYEQYFGPGTRLTVT.

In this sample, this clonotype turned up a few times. In DNA form, the CDR3 reads TGTGCCAGCAGCCCCCCGCGGGTCTACAATGAGCAGTTCTTC. Translating it yields CASSPPRVYNEQFF. The rearrangement uses TRBV7-9 and TRBJ2-1; D is perhaps TRBD2 (5 bases). The CDR3 is 14 amino acids. The germline V gene encodes CDR1 SEHNR and CDR2 FQNEAQ (reference sequence). Trimming removed 5 bases from V and 3 bases from J, with 11 bases in between.

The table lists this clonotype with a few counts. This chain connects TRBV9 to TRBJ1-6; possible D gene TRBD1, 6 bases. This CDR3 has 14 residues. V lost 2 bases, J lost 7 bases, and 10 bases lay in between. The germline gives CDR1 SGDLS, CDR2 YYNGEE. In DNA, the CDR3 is TGTGCCAGCAGCGTGCAGGGGCGGAATTCACCCCTCCACTTT. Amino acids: CASSVQGRNSPLHF.

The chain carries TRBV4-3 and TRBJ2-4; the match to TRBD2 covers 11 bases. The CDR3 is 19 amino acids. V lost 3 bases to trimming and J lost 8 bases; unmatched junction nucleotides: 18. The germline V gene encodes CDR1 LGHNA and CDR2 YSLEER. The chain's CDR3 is CASSQAPGTSGFGGDIQYF. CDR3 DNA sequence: TGCGCCAGCAGCCAGGCTCCCGGGACTAGCGGCTTCGGTGGGGACATTCAGTACTTC.

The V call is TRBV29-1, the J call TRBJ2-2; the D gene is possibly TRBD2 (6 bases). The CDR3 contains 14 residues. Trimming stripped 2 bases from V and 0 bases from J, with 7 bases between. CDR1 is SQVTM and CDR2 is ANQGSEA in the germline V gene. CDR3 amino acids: CSVEWGANTGELFF. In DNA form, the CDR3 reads TGCAGCGTTGAATGGGGGGCGAACACCGGGGAGCTGTTTTTT.

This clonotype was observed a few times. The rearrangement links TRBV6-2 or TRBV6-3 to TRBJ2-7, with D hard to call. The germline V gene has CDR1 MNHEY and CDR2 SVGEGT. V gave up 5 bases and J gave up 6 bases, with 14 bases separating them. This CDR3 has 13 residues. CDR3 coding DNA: TGTGCCAGCAGTGGGCATGAGAGTCCCGAGCAGTACTTC. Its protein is CASSGHESPEQYF.

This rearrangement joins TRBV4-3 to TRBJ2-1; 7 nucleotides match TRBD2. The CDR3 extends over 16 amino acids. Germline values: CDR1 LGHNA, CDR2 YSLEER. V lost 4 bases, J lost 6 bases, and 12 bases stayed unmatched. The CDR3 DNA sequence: TGCGCCAGCAGCCCTTGGGGACTACCCATGGGCAATGAGCAGTTCTTC. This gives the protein CASSPWGLPMGNEQFF.

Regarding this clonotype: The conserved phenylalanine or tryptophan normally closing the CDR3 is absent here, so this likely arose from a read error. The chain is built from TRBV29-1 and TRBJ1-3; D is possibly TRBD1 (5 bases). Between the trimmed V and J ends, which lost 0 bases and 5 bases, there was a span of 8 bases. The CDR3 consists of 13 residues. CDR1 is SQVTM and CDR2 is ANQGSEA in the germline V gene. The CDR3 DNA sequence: TGCAGCGTTGAAGAATACAGGAGAAACACCATATATTAT. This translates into CSVEEYRRNTIYY.

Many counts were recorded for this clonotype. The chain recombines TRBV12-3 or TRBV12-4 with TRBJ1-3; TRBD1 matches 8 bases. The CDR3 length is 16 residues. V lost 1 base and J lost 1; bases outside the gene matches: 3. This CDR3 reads CASSLEDRVSGNTIYF. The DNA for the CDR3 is TGTGCCAGCAGTTTAGAGGACAGGGTGTCTGGAAACACCATATATTTT.

The CDR3: CASSKTRMNTEAFF. In DNA, the CDR3 is TGTGCCAGCAGCAAAACACGGATGAACACTGAAGCTTTCTTT. The chain employs TRBV5-6 and TRBJ1-1, with D hard to call. The germline V and J ends were trimmed by 4 bases and 0 bases, with 10 bases remaining between them. The CDR3 is made up of 14 amino acids. The germline V gene has CDR1 SGHDT and CDR2 YYEEEE.

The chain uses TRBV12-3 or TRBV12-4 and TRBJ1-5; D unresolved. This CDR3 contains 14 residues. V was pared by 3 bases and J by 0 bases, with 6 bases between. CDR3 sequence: CASSFSNSNQPQHF. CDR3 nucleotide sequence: TGTGCCAGCAGTTTCTCTAATAGCAATCAGCCCCAGCATTTT.

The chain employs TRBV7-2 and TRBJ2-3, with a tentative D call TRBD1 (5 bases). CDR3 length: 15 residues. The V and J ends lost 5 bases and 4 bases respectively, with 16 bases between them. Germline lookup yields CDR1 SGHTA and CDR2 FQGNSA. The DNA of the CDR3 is TGTGCCAGCAGCCAAGACAGAGACTGGCCAGATACGCAGTATTTT. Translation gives CASSQDRDWPDTQYF.

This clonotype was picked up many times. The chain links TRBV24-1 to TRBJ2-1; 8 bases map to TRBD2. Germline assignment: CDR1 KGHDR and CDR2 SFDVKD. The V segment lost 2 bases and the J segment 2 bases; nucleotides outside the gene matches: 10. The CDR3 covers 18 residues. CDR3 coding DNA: TGTGCCACCAGTGATTGGGCGGCGGGAGGAACGACCTACAATGAGCAGTTCTTC. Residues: CATSDWAAGGTTYNEQFF.

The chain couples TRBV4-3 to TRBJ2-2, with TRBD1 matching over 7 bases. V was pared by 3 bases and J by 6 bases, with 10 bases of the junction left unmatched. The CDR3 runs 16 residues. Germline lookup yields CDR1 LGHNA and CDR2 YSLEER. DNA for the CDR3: TGCGCCAGCAGCCAGTCGACAGGGATGGACGCCGGGGAGCTGTTTTTT. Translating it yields CASSQSTGMDAGELFF.

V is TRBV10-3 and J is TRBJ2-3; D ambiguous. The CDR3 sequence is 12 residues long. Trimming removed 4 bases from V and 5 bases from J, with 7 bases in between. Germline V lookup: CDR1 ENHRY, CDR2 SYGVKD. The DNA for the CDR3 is TGTGCCATCAGTGCCTATCTAGATACGCAGTATTTT. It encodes CAISAYLDTQYF.

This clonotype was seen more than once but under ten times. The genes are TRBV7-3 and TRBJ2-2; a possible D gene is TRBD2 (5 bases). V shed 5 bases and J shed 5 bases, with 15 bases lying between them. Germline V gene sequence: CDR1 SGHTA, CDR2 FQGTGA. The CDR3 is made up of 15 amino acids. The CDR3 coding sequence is TGTGCCAGCAGCCCCTTGGGGAGAGATACCGGGGAGCTGTTTTTT. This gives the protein CASSPLGRDTGELFF.

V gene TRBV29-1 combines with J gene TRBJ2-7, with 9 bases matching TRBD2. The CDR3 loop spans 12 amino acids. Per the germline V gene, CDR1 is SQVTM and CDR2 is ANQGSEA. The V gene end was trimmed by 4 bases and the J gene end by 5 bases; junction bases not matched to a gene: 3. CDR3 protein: CSVGGRAHEQYF. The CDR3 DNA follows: TGCAGCGTTGGCGGGAGGGCCCACGAGCAGTACTTC.

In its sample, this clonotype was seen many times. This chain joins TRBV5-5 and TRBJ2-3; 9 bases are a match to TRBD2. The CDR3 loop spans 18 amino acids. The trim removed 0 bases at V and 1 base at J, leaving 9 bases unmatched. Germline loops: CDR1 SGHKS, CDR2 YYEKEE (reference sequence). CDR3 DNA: TGTGCCAGCAGCTTGGGTCCCCTAGCGGGATTAGGCACAGATACGCAGTATTTT. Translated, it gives CASSLGPLAGLGTDTQYF.

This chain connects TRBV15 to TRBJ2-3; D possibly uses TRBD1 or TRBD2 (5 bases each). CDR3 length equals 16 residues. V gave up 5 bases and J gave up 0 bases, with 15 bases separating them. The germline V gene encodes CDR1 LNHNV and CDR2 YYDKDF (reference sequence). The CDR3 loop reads CATSPRGGWSTDTQYF. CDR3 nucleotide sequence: TGTGCCACCAGCCCCCGGGGCGGTTGGAGCACAGATACGCAGTATTTT. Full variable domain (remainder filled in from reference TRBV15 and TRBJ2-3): DAMVIQNPRYQVTQFGKPVTLSCSQTLNHNVMYWYQQKSSQAPKLLFHYYDKDFNNEADTPDNFQSRRPNTSFCFLDIRSPGLGDTAMYLCATSPRGGWSTDTQYFGPGTRLTVL.

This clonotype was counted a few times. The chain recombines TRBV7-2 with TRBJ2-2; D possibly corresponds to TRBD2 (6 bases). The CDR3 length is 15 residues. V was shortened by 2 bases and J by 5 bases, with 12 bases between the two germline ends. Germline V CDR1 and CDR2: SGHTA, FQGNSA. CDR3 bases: TGTGCCAGCAGCTTAAGTCGGGACTGGACCGGGGAGCTGTTTTTT. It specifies CASSLSRDWTGELFF.

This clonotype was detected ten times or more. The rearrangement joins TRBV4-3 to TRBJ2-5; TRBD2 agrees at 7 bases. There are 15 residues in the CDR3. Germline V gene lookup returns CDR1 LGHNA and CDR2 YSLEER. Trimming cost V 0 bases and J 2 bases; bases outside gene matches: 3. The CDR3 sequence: CASSQEGRDQETQYF. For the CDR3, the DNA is TGCGCCAGCAGCCAAGAGGGGAGGGATCAAGAGACCCAGTACTTC.

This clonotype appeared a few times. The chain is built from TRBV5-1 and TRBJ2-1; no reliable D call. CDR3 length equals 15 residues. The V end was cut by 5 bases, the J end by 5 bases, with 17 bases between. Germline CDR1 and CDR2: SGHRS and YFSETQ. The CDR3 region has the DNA TGCGCCAGCAGTAGAGAGTATGTGGGCAACAATGAGCAGTTCTTC. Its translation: CASSREYVGNNEQFF. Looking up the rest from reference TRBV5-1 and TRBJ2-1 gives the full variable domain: KAGVTQTPRYLIKTRGQQVTLSCSPISGHRSVSWYQQTPGQGLQFLFEYFSETQRNKGNFPGRFSGRQFSNSRSEMNVSTLELGDSALYLCASSREYVGNNEQFFGPGTRLTVL.

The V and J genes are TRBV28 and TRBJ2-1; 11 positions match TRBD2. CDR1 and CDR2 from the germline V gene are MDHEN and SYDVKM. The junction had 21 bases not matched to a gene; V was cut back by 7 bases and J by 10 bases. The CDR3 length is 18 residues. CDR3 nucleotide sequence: TGTGCCAGCACCCCCGTAAGACTAGCGGGAAACGGTCACAGAGAGCAGTTCTTC. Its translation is CASTPVRLAGNGHREQFF.

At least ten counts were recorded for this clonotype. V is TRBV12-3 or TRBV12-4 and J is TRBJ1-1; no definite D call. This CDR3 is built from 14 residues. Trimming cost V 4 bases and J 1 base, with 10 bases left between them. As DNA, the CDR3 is TGTGCCAGCAGTTCTGGGTTGAGGAACACTGAAGCTTTCTTT. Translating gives CASSSGLRNTEAFF.